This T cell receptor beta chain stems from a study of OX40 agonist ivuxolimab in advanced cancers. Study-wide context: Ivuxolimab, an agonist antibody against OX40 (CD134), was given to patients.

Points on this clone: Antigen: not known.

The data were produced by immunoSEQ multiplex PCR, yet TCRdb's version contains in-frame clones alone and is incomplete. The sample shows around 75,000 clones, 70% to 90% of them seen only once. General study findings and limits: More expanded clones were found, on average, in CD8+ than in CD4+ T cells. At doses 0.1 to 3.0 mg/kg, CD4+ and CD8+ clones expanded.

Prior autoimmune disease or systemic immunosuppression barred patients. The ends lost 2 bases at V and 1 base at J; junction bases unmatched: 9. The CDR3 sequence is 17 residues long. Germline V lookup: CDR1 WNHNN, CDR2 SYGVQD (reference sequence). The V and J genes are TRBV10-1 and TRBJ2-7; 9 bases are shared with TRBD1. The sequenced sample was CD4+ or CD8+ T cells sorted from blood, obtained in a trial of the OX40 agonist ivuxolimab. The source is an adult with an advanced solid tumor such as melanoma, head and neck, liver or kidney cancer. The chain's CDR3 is CASSETRTGDKSYEQYF. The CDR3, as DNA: TGCGCCAGCAGTGAGACCAGGACAGGGGATAAATCCTACGAGCAGTACTTC.